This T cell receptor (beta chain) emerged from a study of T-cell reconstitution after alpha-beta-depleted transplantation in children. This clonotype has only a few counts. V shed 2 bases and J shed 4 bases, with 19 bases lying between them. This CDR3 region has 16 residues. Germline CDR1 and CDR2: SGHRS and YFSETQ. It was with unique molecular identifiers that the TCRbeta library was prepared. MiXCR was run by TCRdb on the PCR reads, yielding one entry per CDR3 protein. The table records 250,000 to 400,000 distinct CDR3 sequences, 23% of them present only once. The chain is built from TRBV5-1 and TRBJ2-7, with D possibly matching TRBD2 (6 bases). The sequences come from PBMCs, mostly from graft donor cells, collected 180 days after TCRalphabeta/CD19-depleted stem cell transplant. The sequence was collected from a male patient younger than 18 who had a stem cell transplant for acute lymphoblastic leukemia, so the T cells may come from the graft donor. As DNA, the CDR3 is TGCGCCAGCAGCTTTATTCTAGGGCTAGCGCCATACGAGCAGTACTTC. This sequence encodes CASSFILGLAPYEQYF.